A selection of T cell receptor beta chains follows, all from one sample in a study of cytomegalovirus exposure and HLA in healthy donors. Only in-frame clones appear in the TCRdb table, and some are missing; sequencing was by immunoSEQ multiplex PCR. The sample yields roughly 100,000 clones, about 66% seen once. The material sequenced was PBMCs. The receptors were sampled from a woman aged 45-59 years in good health and CMV-seropositive. CDR3s include the opening cysteine and the closing phenylalanine or tryptophan. Each record gives: clone size, J gene, D gene, V gene, CDR3 length, CDR3 DNA, CDR3 protein. The D gene is left open where the match is weak. The listing skips clone size in some rows; elsewhere it reads once, few, many or a size class.

>.|TRBJ2-3|.|TRBV27|14
TGTGCCAGCAGTCCGTCGGGGTACCCAGATACGCAGTATTTT
CASSPSGYPDTQYF
>.|TRBJ1-4|.|TRBV7-2|13
TGTGCCAGTGCGGGGCAGCAGAATGAAAAACTGTTTTTT
CASAGQQNEKLFF
>.|TRBJ2-2|.|TRBV5-6|12
TGTGCCAGCAGCTACTGGACCGGGGAGCTGTTTTTT
CASSYWTGELFF
>.|TRBJ2-2|TRBD1|TRBV7-3|17
TGTGCCAGCAGCCAACAACCCTTACAGGGGTCCCCCGGGGAGCTGTTTTTT
CASSQQPLQGSPGELFF
>.|TRBJ2-7|.|TRBV7-9|12
TGTGCCAGCAGCTTAGCGCGAGGGGAGCAGTACTTC
CASSLARGEQYF
>once|TRBJ1-2|TRBD1|TRBV6-5|14
TGTGCCAGCAGTTACTCGACAGGGAAAGATGGCTACACCTTC
CASSYSTGKDGYTF
>.|TRBJ1-5|TRBD1|TRBV2|13
TGTGCCAGCAGGGCGACAGGGCCTCAGCCCCAGCATTTT
CASRATGPQPQHF
>.|TRBJ2-3|TRBD2|TRBV2|16
TGTGCCAGCAGTGAAGAAGGTAGCGGGGGAAGAGATACGCAGTATTTT
CASSEEGSGGRDTQYF
>.|TRBJ2-1|TRBD2|TRBV7-9|15
TGTGCCAGCAGCCCTTTAGCGGGGGTCTACAATGAGCAGTTCTTC
CASSPLAGVYNEQFF
>few|TRBJ2-7|.|TRBV4-3|15
TGCGCCAGCAGCCAAGAGCCGGGGGGCGATTACGAGCAGTACTTC
CASSQEPGGDYEQYF
>.|TRBJ1-2|.|TRBV14|14
TGTGCCAGCAGTCCGGGGGGCAAGATCTATGGCTACACCTTC
CASSPGGKIYGYTF
>.|TRBJ2-5|TRBD1|TRBV7-8|14
TGTGCCAGCAGCTTAAGGACAGGGGGCGAGACCCAGTACTTC
CASSLRTGGETQYF
>.|TRBJ1-6|TRBD1|TRBV5-1|14
TGCGCCGCCTGGGGGCCAGGGGGCGGTTCACCCCTCCACTTT
CAAWGPGGGSPLHF
>.|TRBJ2-7|.|TRBV7-9|13
TGTGCCAGCAGCCCTCGGACTGGTCGTGAGCAGTACTTC
CASSPRTGREQYF
>once|TRBJ1-2|.|TRBV28|12
TGTGCCAGCAGTTCGGACATGTATGGCTACACCTTC
CASSSDMYGYTF
>.|TRBJ1-5|TRBD1|TRBV28|16
TGTGCCAGCAGTTTATTGACAGGGAGTAGCAATCAGCCCCAGCATTTT
CASSLLTGSSNQPQHF
>.|TRBJ2-2|.|TRBV27|15
TGTGCCAGCACTCCTAGTGGAGGGGGCATCGGGGAGCTGTTTTTT
CASTPSGGGIGELFF
>.|TRBJ1-4|.|TRBV7-2|14
TGTGCCAGCAGCGCCCCCGGGGGGAATGAAAAACTGTTTTTT
CASSAPGGNEKLFF
>.|TRBJ1-2|.|TRBV28|14
TGTGCCAGCAGTCCCTGGGGGAGGGGTAACGGCTACACCTTC
CASSPWGRGNGYTF
>.|TRBJ1-2|.|TRBV27|14
TGTGCCAGCAGTTTGGAGGGGGGGATTGGTGGCTACACCTTC
CASSLEGGIGGYTF
>.|TRBJ2-2|.|TRBV7-7|16
TGTGCCAGCAGTCCCATGGACAGAACTTACACCGGGGAGCTGTTTTTT
CASSPMDRTYTGELFF
>.|TRBJ2-3|TRBD2|TRBV4-3|16
TGCGCCAGCAGCCAAGGGACTAGCGGGGGAGGGGATACGCAGTATTTT
CASSQGTSGGGDTQYF
>.|TRBJ2-1|TRBD1|TRBV5-1|14
TGCGCCAGCAGCTTCCAGGGGGCGCACAATGAGCAGTTCTTC
CASSFQGAHNEQFF
>.|TRBJ1-2|.|TRBV4-1|15
TGCGCCAGCAGCCAAGATGCAGGGAGGGACGTTGGCTACACCTTC
CASSQDAGRDVGYTF
>.|TRBJ1-2|TRBD1|TRBV9|14
TGTGCCAGCAGCCGAGACAGGGGGCTCAATGGCTACACCTTC
CASSRDRGLNGYTF
>.|TRBJ2-2|TRBD1|TRBV27|15
TGTGCCAGCAGTTTCGACAGGGGGCAAACCGGGGAGCTGTTTTTT
CASSFDRGQTGELFF
>.|TRBJ2-5|TRBD1|TRBV10-2|13
TGCGCCAGCAGGACAGGGTTAGGGGAGACCCAGTACTTC
CASRTGLGETQYF
>.|TRBJ1-1|TRBD1|TRBV19|16
TGTGCCAGTAGTTGGGCAGGGGGAGACCTAAACACTGAAGCTTTCTTT
CASSWAGGDLNTEAFF
>.|TRBJ1-1|.|TRBV6-1|14
TGTGCCAGCAGTGAATTCGGGAGGAACACTGAAGCTTTCTTT
CASSEFGRNTEAFF
>.|TRBJ2-7|.|TRBV7-6|15
TGTGCCAGCAGCTTAGCGACAGATAGCTCCTACGAGCAGTACTTC
CASSLATDSSYEQYF
>.|TRBJ2-7|.|TRBV5-4|16
TGTGCCAGCAGCTTGGTCGGAGGGGCCCTCTCCTACGAGCAGTACTTC
CASSLVGGALSYEQYF
>.|TRBJ1-2|.|TRBV2|15
TGTGCCAGCAGTGAATATGCAGACTATAACTATGGCTACACCTTC
CASSEYADYNYGYTF
>.|TRBJ1-2|.|TRBV6-5|14
TGTGCCAGCGTACCGCGGGGGGCTGACTATGGCTACACCTTC
CASVPRGADYGYTF
>.|TRBJ2-3|TRBD1|TRBV2|15
TGTGCCAGCAGGGGACAGGGGTTTGAGACAGATACGCAGTATTTT
CASRGQGFETDTQYF
>once|TRBJ2-7|.|TRBV6-1|15
TGTGCCAGCAGTGAAGCGTGGCAACCCAGCTACGAGCAGTACTTC
CASSEAWQPSYEQYF
>.|TRBJ1-6|.|TRBV27|17
TGTGCCAGCAGCAAACTCCCCCCCCAGGGAAGTGGTTCACCCCTCCACTTT
CASSKLPPQGSGSPLHF
>few|TRBJ1-2|.|TRBV27|12
TGTGCCAGCACCTCCGGGGGAGGAGGCTACACCTTC
CASTSGGGGYTF
>.|TRBJ2-3|.|TRBV9|16
TGTGCCAGCAGCGTCAGCGGCGGGCTAGCAGGAGATACGCAGTATTTT
CASSVSGGLAGDTQYF
>few|TRBJ1-5|.|TRBV11-2|13
TGTGCCAGCAGCTTATGGGCAGGACAGCCCCAGCATTTT
CASSLWAGQPQHF
>.|TRBJ1-6|.|TRBV9|12
TGTGCCAGCAGCGTTCGAGACAGTAAGCTCCACTTT
CASSVRDSKLHF
>few|TRBJ1-6|.|TRBV2|17
TGTGCCAGCAGTAGTGACACAGGGAGGGCCTATAATTCACCCCTCCACTTT
CASSSDTGRAYNSPLHF
>.|TRBJ2-1|TRBD2|TRBV7-8|19
TGTGCCAGCAGCCTAATTGGACTAGCGGGGGGGAGCTCCTACAATGAGCAGTTCTTC
CASSLIGLAGGSSYNEQFF
>.|TRBJ2-1|TRBD2|TRBV6-5|15
TGTGCCAGCAGTTTTAGCGGGGGACTCTACAATGAGCAGTTCTTC
CASSFSGGLYNEQFF
>.|TRBJ1-6|.|TRBV11-2|15
TGTGCCAGCAGCCCCCCAGCGGGTGGTAATTCACCCCTCCACTTT
CASSPPAGGNSPLHF
>.|TRBJ2-4|TRBD2|TRBV10-2|12
TGCGCCAGCAGTGAAATGGGGGGGATTCAGTACTTC
CASSEMGGIQYF
>few|TRBJ1-6|.|TRBV5-4|16
TGTGCCAGCAGCATGGACAGCACTCTCTATAATTCACCCCTCCACTTT
CASSMDSTLYNSPLHF